Below, 23 T cell receptor beta chains from the same sample are listed, as sequenced in a study of neurological immune-mediated disorders. MiXCR was run by TCRdb on the 5' RACE reads, yielding one entry per CDR3 protein. The sample carries tens of thousands of distinct CDR3 sequences, roughly 4.8% recorded once. The material sequenced was CD4+ T cells from blood. These receptors were collected from a man younger than 35 in good health.

This clonotype came up many times. The J gene is TRBJ1-6, the V gene TRBV6-1; D may be TRBD1 (6 bases). Trimming removed 8 bases at V and 0 bases at J, with 8 bases between. Germline values: CDR1 MNHNS, CDR2 SASEGT. This CDR3 comprises 14 residues. The CDR3 sequence: CASGGSSYNSPLHF. Written as DNA, the CDR3 is TGTGCCAGCGGGGGCAGCTCCTATAATTCACCCCTCCACTTT.

This clonotype has a count of ten or more. The chain recombines TRBV2 with TRBJ1-5; D ambiguous. This CDR3 has 15 amino acids. Germline CDR1 SNHLY, CDR2 FYNNEI. The V and J ends lost 4 bases and 3 bases respectively, with 13 bases between them. For the CDR3, the DNA is TGTGCCAGCAGTGGCGGGCAGTCACTCAATCAGCCCCAGCATTTT. Translation gives CASSGGQSLNQPQHF.

This clonotype has at least ten counts. The chain has TRBV20-1 and TRBJ2-2; D not resolved. Trimming left V 6 bases short and J 3 bases short, with 8 bases between. The CDR3 is 12 residues long. CDR1 DFQATT and CDR2 SNEGSKA come from the germline V gene (reference sequence). The CDR3 is CSADVDTGELFF. The DNA of the CDR3 is TGCAGTGCCGACGTGGACACCGGGGAGCTGTTTTTT.

This clonotype was observed many times. CDR3 residues: CASSPRQEGETQYF. CDR3 nucleotides: TGTGCCAGCTCACCACGACAGGAAGGAGAGACCCAGTACTTC. V is TRBV18 and J is TRBJ2-5; tentatively, D is TRBD1 (6 bases). This CDR3 has 14 amino acids. Trimming took off 1 base at V and 4 bases at J, with 10 bases between the two ends. CDR1 is KGHSH, CDR2 LQKENI, per germline.

This clonotype was detected ten times or more. This chain joins TRBV3-1 and TRBJ2-3; 7 bases line up with TRBD1. V lost 7 bases, J lost 2 bases, and 9 bases stayed unmatched. Per germline, CDR1 LGHDT and CDR2 YNNKEL (reference sequence). The CDR3 loop spans 15 amino acids. As DNA, the CDR3 is TGTGCCAGCACCCCAGGCCAGGGGGACACAGATACGCAGTATTTT. Residues: CASTPGQGDTDTQYF.

There are many counts of this clonotype. The chain has TRBV20-1 and TRBJ2-7; either TRBD1 or TRBD2 may supply D (5 bases each). The germline V gene encodes CDR1 DFQATT and CDR2 SNEGSKA (reference sequence). This CDR3 comprises 14 residues. V was trimmed by 3 bases and J by 3 bases, leaving 15 bases between them. The CDR3 is CSASWAGAFYEQYF. CDR3 DNA: TGCAGTGCTAGTTGGGCCGGGGCGTTCTACGAGCAGTACTTC.

Ten or more counts support this clonotype. A clone one base away is much larger, so this may be a read error. This chain connects TRBV4-1 to TRBJ1-3; the D is unclear. This CDR3 has 15 amino acids. Germline loops: CDR1 MGHRA, CDR2 YSYEKL. The CDR3 protein is CTSSLFAGIGNTIYF. In DNA form, the CDR3 reads TGCACCAGCAGCCTCTTCGCGGGGATCGGAAACACCATATATTTT.

This clonotype was picked up many times. This sequence joins TRBV20-1 and TRBJ2-5, with a weak D call TRBD2 (5 bases). The CDR3 runs to 16 residues. CDR1 and CDR2 from the germline V gene are DFQATT and SNEGSKA (reference sequence). V lost 6 bases, J lost 0 bases, and 20 bases lay in between. Here the CDR3 reads CSATSPKPGDQETQYF. The CDR3 DNA is TGCAGTGCCACTTCGCCGAAGCCCGGGGACCAAGAGACCCAGTACTTC.

This clonotype has ten or more counts. This chain links TRBV5-1 with TRBJ2-1; D is perhaps TRBD2 (6 bases). Trimming shortened V by 7 bases and J by 5 bases, and 16 bases separated the two germline ends. This CDR3 region has 14 residues. CDR1 and CDR2 from the germline V gene are SGHRS and YFSETQ. The CDR3, as DNA: TGCGCCAGCGGGGGACTCCAAGGGGACAATGAGCAGTTCTTC. Protein sequence: CASGGLQGDNEQFF.

There are many counts of this clonotype. The V gene is TRBV5-1, the J gene TRBJ2-2; a possible D gene is TRBD1 (6 bases). The CDR3 runs 14 residues. V was pared by 4 bases and J by 4 bases, with 11 bases between. Germline CDR1 reads SGHRS; CDR2 reads YFSETQ. For the CDR3, the DNA is TGCGCCAGCAGCCAGGACAGAACCACCGGGGAGCTGTTTTTT. This codes for CASSQDRTTGELFF.

This clonotype was seen at least ten times. The V call is TRBV29-1, the J call TRBJ2-1, with 8 bases identical to TRBD1. The CDR3 extends over 12 amino acids. V shed 4 bases, J shed 4 bases, and the junction held 0 bases outside the gene matches. CDR1 is SQVTM and CDR2 is ANQGSEA in the germline V gene. The CDR3 sequence: CSVGDRYNEQFF. The DNA for the CDR3 is TGCAGCGTTGGGGACAGGTACAATGAGCAGTTCTTC.

The table lists this clonotype with many counts. This chain connects TRBV5-1 to TRBJ2-7, with TRBD2 as a possible D gene (7 bases). This CDR3 has 16 amino acids. V gave up 1 base and J gave up 2 bases, with 16 bases separating them. Germline CDR1 and CDR2: SGHRS and YFSETQ. The CDR3 spells CASSLSGGGLTYEQYF. Written as DNA, the CDR3 is TGCGCCAGCAGCTTGTCTGGGGGGGGCCTGACCTACGAGCAGTACTTC.

This clonotype was picked up many times. The chain recombines TRBV5-1 with TRBJ2-5; 8 nucleotides match TRBD2. The CDR3 spans 14 residues. V was pared by 4 bases and J by 5 bases, with 7 bases of the junction left unmatched. Germline V lookup: CDR1 SGHRS, CDR2 YFSETQ. DNA for the CDR3: TGCGCCAGCAGCGAAGGACTAGCAATGGAGACCCAGTACTTC. Amino acids: CASSEGLAMETQYF.

Ten or more counts support this clonotype. The chain has TRBV5-1 and TRBJ1-2, with D unresolved. From germline, CDR1 is SGHRS and CDR2 YFSETQ. Trimming removed 0 bases at V and 0 bases at J, with 6 bases between. This CDR3 spans 14 amino acids. The CDR3 DNA reads as TGCGCCAGCAGCTTGGACAGCACTAACTATGGCTACACCTTC. Residues: CASSLDSTNYGYTF.

This clonotype was seen at least ten times. The CDR3 DNA is TGTGCCACCAGCAGAGTTAGAGATGCCGGGGCCAACGTCCTGACTTTC. This sequence encodes CATSRVRDAGANVLTF. The gene calls are TRBV15 and TRBJ2-6; D gene unclear. The ends were cut back, 1 base at V and 4 bases at J, with 11 bases in the middle. In germline, CDR1 is LNHNV, CDR2 YYDKDF (reference sequence). CDR3 length: 16 amino acids.

In its sample, this clonotype was seen many times. The chain links TRBV20-1 to TRBJ2-5, with D perhaps assigned TRBD1 or TRBD2 (7 bases each). The CDR3 totals 18 residues. Germline loops: CDR1 DFQATT, CDR2 SNEGSKA (reference sequence). V gave up 6 bases and J gave up 0 bases, with 26 bases separating them. As DNA, the CDR3 is TGCAGTGCCGGCCCAGAGGAGAGACAGGGAGGGTACCAAGAGACCCAGTACTTC. It specifies CSAGPEERQGGYQETQYF.

Many counts were recorded for this clonotype. This chain connects TRBV5-1 to TRBJ1-5; D remains ambiguous. The CDR3 runs to 15 residues. V was shortened by 1 base and J by 0 bases, with 8 bases between the two germline ends. In germline, CDR1 is SGHRS, CDR2 YFSETQ. In DNA form, the CDR3 reads TGCGCCAGCAGCTTGTACGGCGATAGCAATCAGCCCCAGCATTTT. Translating gives CASSLYGDSNQPQHF.

The table lists this clonotype with many counts. J is TRBJ2-7 and V is TRBV27; 10 bases match TRBD2. Germline trimming cut 3 bases from V and 6 bases from J; bases unmatched to any gene: 11. CDR1 is MNHEY and CDR2 is SMNVEV in the germline V gene (reference sequence). CDR3 length equals 16 residues. This CDR3 reads CASSFYPKRGGGEQYF. The CDR3 nucleotides are TGTGCCAGCAGTTTCTATCCCAAGCGGGGGGGAGGCGAGCAGTACTTC.

This clonotype was counted at least ten times. The chain recombines TRBV15 with TRBJ2-1; 7 bases fit TRBD1. The length of the CDR3 is 12 residues. The V and J ends lost 1 base and 10 bases, in that order; junction bases with no gene match: 1. Germline V gene lookup returns CDR1 LNHNV and CDR2 YYDKDF (reference sequence). CDR3 sequence reads: CATSRVGGEQFF. CDR3 DNA sequence: TGTGCCACCAGCAGAGTAGGGGGCGAGCAGTTCTTC.

The sample holds many counts of this clonotype. The gene calls are TRBV14 and TRBJ2-7; 7 bases agree with TRBD1. V was clipped by 9 bases and J by 5 bases; unmatched bases: 10. Germline CDR1 reads SGHDN; CDR2 reads FVKESK. CDR3 size: 13 residues. The CDR3 protein is CASRQGVGDEQYF. In DNA, the CDR3 is TGTGCCAGTCGACAGGGAGTGGGTGACGAGCAGTACTTC.

This clonotype was seen many times. The V gene is TRBV4-1, the J gene TRBJ1-2; D unresolved. CDR1 and CDR2 from the germline V gene are MGHRA and YSYEKL. This CDR3 region has 15 residues. V was trimmed by 1 base and J by 2 bases, leaving 11 bases between them. The CDR3 DNA follows: TGCGCCAGCAGCCAAGTACGGACGAAAAACTATGGCTACACCTTC. Translated: CASSQVRTKNYGYTF.

This clonotype was recorded many times. J is TRBJ2-1 and V is TRBV7-2; 10 bases are shared with TRBD2. V lost 6 bases and J lost 4; bases outside the gene matches: 6. The length of the CDR3 is 15 residues. Germline V gene sequence: CDR1 SGHTA, CDR2 FQGNSA. DNA of the CDR3: TGTGCCAGCAGGACACCGGGACTAGCGTACAATGAGCAGTTCTTC. It specifies CASRTPGLAYNEQFF.

This clonotype came up many times. The chain joins TRBV6-5 to TRBJ2-7, with 7 positions matching TRBD2. V lost 2 bases, J lost 5 bases, and 9 bases stayed unmatched. Germline values: CDR1 MNHEY, CDR2 SVGAGI. This CDR3 spans 15 amino acids. The CDR3 nucleotides read TGTGCCAGCAGTTACGACGGGAGGCTAAGGGACGAGCAGTACTTC. This translates into CASSYDGRLRDEQYF.